The rows below give T cell receptor beta chains drawn from one sample of a study of shared clonotypes between healthy human individuals. Data came from immunoSEQ multiplex PCR; TCRdb stores just in-frame clones and leaves some out. The table records roughly 530,000 clones, about 95% of them present only once. Source material: naive CD4+ T cells sorted from blood. The receptors derive from a woman aged 25 to 45 in good health. CDR3s include the opening cysteine and the closing phenylalanine or tryptophan. The D gene is left open where the match is weak. Where a row states a size, it is once, few, many or the class of an expanded clone; other rows omit it.

V gene,clone size,D gene,J gene,CDR3 DNA,CDR3 protein
TRBV15,.,TRBD2,TRBJ2-7,TGTGCCACCAGCAGAGGGAGCGGGGTTAGCTACGAGCAGTACTTC,CATSRGSGVSYEQYF
TRBV7-8,.,.,TRBJ1-1,TGTGCCAGCAGCTTATTAGGGGGCACTGAAGCTTTCTTT,CASSLLGGTEAFF
TRBV7-9,.,TRBD1,TRBJ2-2,TGTGCCAGCGGGGACCCCGGGACAGGGAACACCGGGGAGCTGTTTTTT,CASGDPGTGNTGELFF
TRBV7-9,.,TRBD1,TRBJ1-1,TGTGCCAGCAGCCAATACAGGGGTGGTGGCACTGAAGCTTTCTTT,CASSQYRGGGTEAFF
TRBV10-1,.,TRBD1,TRBJ2-7,TGCGCCAGCAGCAAGGAGACAGGGGGCGAGCAGTACTTC,CASSKETGGEQYF
TRBV5-6,.,TRBD2,TRBJ2-7,TGTGCCAGCAGTAAAGGACTAGCGGGAGTGTTTGGGGGATCCTACGAGCAGTACTTC,CASSKGLAGVFGGSYEQYF
TRBV28,.,.,TRBJ1-2,TGTGCCAGCAGCTACAGAGCTAACTATGGCTACACCTTC,CASSYRANYGYTF
TRBV7-8,.,TRBD2,TRBJ2-3,TGTGCCAGCAGCCACATGGGGACTAGCGTGGTCTCGGGAGATACGCAGTATTTT,CASSHMGTSVVSGDTQYF
TRBV28,.,TRBD1,TRBJ2-7,TGTGCCAGCCGGGACAGAAGCTCCTACGAGCAGTACTTC,CASRDRSSYEQYF
TRBV28,.,.,TRBJ1-2,TGTGCCAGCAGTCTCCTAGCGGGTGAGGGCTACACCTTC,CASSLLAGEGYTF
TRBV18,.,TRBD1,TRBJ1-3,TGTGCCAGCTCACCGATGGACAGGGGGACTGGAAACACCATATATTTT,CASSPMDRGTGNTIYF
TRBV18,.,.,TRBJ1-4,TGTGCCAGCTCACCAGGGGGCGCTGCGGCTAATGAAAAACTGTTTTTT,CASSPGGAAANEKLFF
TRBV6-1,.,.,TRBJ2-7,TGTGCCAGCAGTGACACCCCAGTCGAGCAGTACTTC,CASSDTPVEQYF
TRBV25-1,.,.,TRBJ1-3,TGTGCCAGCAGTGCCATGGACGGAGACTCTGGAAACACCATATATTTT,CASSAMDGDSGNTIYF
TRBV5-1,.,.,TRBJ2-2,TGCGCCAGCGGGATGCGGGGATCGAACACCGGGGAGCTGTTTTTT,CASGMRGSNTGELFF
TRBV7-9,.,TRBD1,TRBJ2-7,TGTGCCAGCAGCTCACTGTCCGGGACAGGGAACTACGAGCAGTACTTC,CASSSLSGTGNYEQYF
TRBV28,once,.,TRBJ2-7,TGTGCCAGCAGTCCCCGCCGCGGGACTCGTCAATCCTACGAGCAGTACTTC,CASSPRRGTRQSYEQYF